What follows are 26 T cell receptor beta chains derived from one specimen sequenced in a study of cytomegalovirus exposure and HLA in healthy donors. TCRdb keeps only in-frame clones here, not all; method: immunoSEQ multiplex PCR. The data hold some 120,000 clones, with roughly 89% observed a single time. Sequenced material: PBMCs. The receptors stem from a woman between 18 and 29 years old in good health and CMV-seronegative.

The CDR3 is CASSFALGETEAFF. CDR3 DNA: TGTGCCAGCAGCTTCGCCCTAGGGGAAACTGAAGCTTTCTTT. The chain is built from TRBV11-2 and TRBJ1-1; D might be TRBD1 (5 bases). Deletions cut 3 bases from V and 5 bases from J, with 13 bases between. The CDR3 has 14 amino acids. CDR1 and CDR2 (germline): SGHAT, FQNNGV.

The chain has TRBV12-5 and TRBJ2-7; perhaps TRBD2 as D (5 bases). This CDR3 is 15 amino acids long. Germline CDR1 and CDR2: LGHNT and FRNRAP. V lost 0 bases and J lost 3, with 12 bases in between. The DNA of the CDR3 is TGTGCTAGTGGTTTGGTACGAGGACTCATCTACGAGCAGTACGTC. It translates to CASGLVRGLIYEQYV.

As to this clone: One end of the junction is discordant with germline, which a read error may explain. The V and J genes are TRBV7-2 and TRBJ1-5; no clear D. The germline V gene has CDR1 SGHTA and CDR2 FQGNSA. This CDR3 region has 15 residues. The CDR3 DNA sequence: TGTGCCAGCAGCTTAGCAAGCTCGCGCAACCAGCCCCAGCATTTT. This gives the protein CASSLASSRNQPQHF.

J is TRBJ2-1 and V is TRBV6-1, with 7 bases that match TRBD1. CDR1 is MNHNS, CDR2 SASEGT, per germline. Germline trimming cut 7 bases from V and 8 bases from J; bases unmatched to any gene: 5. The CDR3 has 12 amino acids. CDR3: CASTTGMDEQFF. The CDR3, as DNA: TGTGCCAGCACGACAGGGATGGATGAGCAGTTCTTC.

This chain joins TRBV2 and TRBJ2-1, with TRBD2 as a possible D gene (6 bases). The CDR3 consists of 16 residues. Trimming cost V 8 bases and J 0 bases, with 17 bases left between them. Germline V gives CDR1 SNHLY, CDR2 FYNNEI. The CDR3 region is CASEPSSASSYNEQFF. CDR3 bases: TGTGCCAGCGAGCCCTCTAGCGCGAGCTCCTACAATGAGCAGTTCTTC.

This sequence joins TRBV29-1 and TRBJ2-3, with 9 bases fitting TRBD1. CDR1 and CDR2 (germline): SQVTM, ANQGSEA. The CDR3 is 13 amino acids. The V segment lost 4 bases and the J segment 5 bases; nucleotides outside the gene matches: 4. Here the CDR3 reads CSVGGQGQDTQYF. CDR3 nucleotide sequence: TGCAGCGTTGGAGGACAGGGGCAAGATACGCAGTATTTT.

The genes are TRBV18 and TRBJ1-3; 7 nucleotides agree with TRBD1. The CDR3 has 16 amino acids. J was trimmed by 8 bases and V by 0 bases; bases with no gene match: 10. Germline CDR1 is KGHSH and CDR2 is LQKENI. This CDR3 is CASSPPQTGTADTIYF. In nucleotides, the CDR3 is TGTGCCAGCTCACCACCCCAGACAGGGACGGCTGACACCATATATTTT.

This chain links TRBV5-1 with TRBJ1-5; D is perhaps TRBD1 (5 bases). This CDR3 has 14 residues. Germline lookup yields CDR1 SGHRS and CDR2 YFSETQ. Trimming left V 4 bases short and J 7 bases short, with 15 bases between. As DNA, the CDR3 is TGCGCCAGCAGCGATTCGGCAGGGAACCAGCCCCAGCATTTT. Translation: CASSDSAGNQPQHF.

The chain's CDR3 is CASSLDGGLAGHEQYF. The CDR3 nucleotides read TGTGCCAGCAGCTTAGACGGGGGACTAGCGGGACACGAGCAGTACTTC. The chain joins TRBV7-2 to TRBJ2-7; the match to TRBD2 covers 13 bases. With 1 base clipped from V and 5 bases from J, the junction kept 5 bases outside the gene matches. Germline lookup yields CDR1 SGHTA and CDR2 FQGNSA. This CDR3 region has 16 residues.

This chain connects TRBV20-1 to TRBJ2-1; TRBD2 matches at 7 bases. J was trimmed by 13 bases and V by 6 bases; bases with no gene match: 6. In germline, CDR1 is DFQATT, CDR2 SNEGSKA (reference sequence). The CDR3 has 10 amino acids. CDR3 in DNA: TGCAGTGCCCCCCGGACTAGACAGTTCTTC. Amino acids: CSAPRTRQFF.

The chain carries TRBV6-5 and TRBJ1-4; TRBD1 agrees at 9 bases. The CDR3 totals 14 residues. The junction had 6 bases not matched to a gene; V was cut back by 5 bases and J by 8 bases. Germline CDR1 reads MNHEY; CDR2 reads SVGAGI. This CDR3 is CASSRDREEEKLFF. For the CDR3, the DNA is TGTGCCAGCAGTAGGGACAGGGAGGAGGAAAAACTGTTTTTT.

V gene TRBV30 combines with J gene TRBJ2-1; 13 nucleotides match TRBD2. The CDR3 is 15 residues long. Germline V gene sequence: CDR1 GTSNPN, CDR2 SVGIG (reference sequence). The V gene end was trimmed by 4 bases and the J gene end by 6 bases; junction bases not matched to a gene: 6. CDR3 bases: TGTGCCTGGATACTAGCGGGGGGGCCGCTCAATGAGCAGTTCTTC. This gives the protein CAWILAGGPLNEQFF.

This chain uses TRBV4-1 with TRBJ2-3; possibly TRBD2 for D (5 bases). This CDR3 is built from 18 residues. The V gene lost 2 bases and the J gene lost 0 bases, with 18 bases spanning the gap. CDR1 is MGHRA and CDR2 is YSYEKL in the germline V gene. In DNA form, the CDR3 reads TGCGCCAGCAGCCAACACATCGGACTTACGACTAGCACAGATACGCAGTATTTT. Its translation is CASSQHIGLTTSTDTQYF.

The sample holds one count of this clone. The rearrangement joins TRBV5-1 to TRBJ1-4; unclear D gene. Trimming left V 6 bases short and J 5 bases short, with 8 bases between. CDR3 length equals 12 residues. CDR1 SGHRS and CDR2 YFSETQ come from the germline V gene. CDR3 nucleotide sequence: TGCGCCAGCAACAAAGAAAATGAAAAACTGTTTTTT. Protein: CASNKENEKLFF.

The chain is built from TRBV15 and TRBJ2-1; TRBD2 matches 8 bases. The CDR3 has 18 residues. The germline gives CDR1 LNHNV, CDR2 YYDKDF (reference sequence). Trimming removed 0 bases from V and 1 base from J; junction bases left unmatched: 8. This CDR3 reads CATSRDVKRETSYNEQFF. CDR3 in DNA: TGTGCCACCAGCAGAGATGTTAAGCGGGAGACGTCCTACAATGAGCAGTTCTTC.

This rearrangement joins TRBV27 to TRBJ1-2; 7 positions agree with TRBD1. Germline loops: CDR1 MNHEY, CDR2 SMNVEV (reference sequence). V shed 6 bases and J 0 bases; nucleotides not matched to a gene: 4. The CDR3 has 14 amino acids. The CDR3 reads CASRGQSANYGYTF. In DNA, the CDR3 is TGTGCCAGCAGGGGACAGTCCGCTAACTATGGCTACACCTTC.

V usage is TRBV29-1 and J usage is TRBJ1-1; no clear D gene. The CDR3 spans 13 residues. V lost 4 bases and J 7 bases, leaving 16 bases between the germline ends. Germline CDR1 is SQVTM and CDR2 is ANQGSEA. CDR3: CSVGWQATYEAFF. DNA for the CDR3: TGCAGCGTTGGCTGGCAGGCTACTTATGAAGCTTTCTTT.

The chain has TRBV2 and TRBJ1-2; 9 nucleotides match TRBD1. J lost 4 bases, V lost 6 bases, and 15 bases had no gene match. The CDR3 sequence is 17 residues long. Germline V gives CDR1 SNHLY, CDR2 FYNNEI. As DNA, the CDR3 is TGTGCCAGCAGGAGGGGACAGGGTGACCCTATGCTCTATGGCTACACCTTC. It is translated as CASRRGQGDPMLYGYTF. Based on the CDR3 plus reference TRBV2 and TRBJ1-2, the full variable domain is EPEVTQTPSHQVTQMGQEVILRCVPISNHLYFYWYRQILGQKVEFLVSFYNNEISEKSEIFDDQFSVERPDGSNFTLKIRSTKLEDSAMYFCASRRGQGDPMLYGYTFGSGTRLTVV.

The chain has TRBV19 and TRBJ1-5; 9 nucleotides align to TRBD1. The CDR3 spans 14 residues. J gave up 6 bases and V 6 bases, and 6 bases lay outside the gene matches. Germline assignment: CDR1 LNHDA and CDR2 SQIVND (reference sequence). The CDR3 nucleotides read TGTGCCAGTAGCCCTCGACAGGGGGTTCAGCCCCAGCATTTT. Translating it yields CASSPRQGVQPQHF.

The CDR3 reads CASSRQDTSPLHF. CDR3 coding DNA: TGTGCCAGCTCCAGACAGGATACTTCACCCCTCCACTTT. The V gene is TRBV6-5, the J gene TRBJ1-6, with D tentatively TRBD1 (6 bases). Germline V gene sequence: CDR1 MNHEY, CDR2 SVGAGI. The CDR3 loop spans 13 amino acids. The V end lost 8 bases, the J end lost 9 bases, and 14 bases lay between the germline ends.

The chain has TRBV5-4 and TRBJ2-1; D possibly corresponds to TRBD1 (6 bases). Per the germline V gene, CDR1 is SGHNT and CDR2 is YYREEE (reference sequence). There are 13 residues in the CDR3. Trimming removed 7 bases from V and 5 bases from J, with 13 bases in between. The CDR3 nucleotides read TGTGCCAGCGTAAAAGGGGGTAACAATGAGCAGTTCTTC. Translation gives CASVKGGNNEQFF.

A few counts support this clone. This sequence joins TRBV6-6 and TRBJ1-6; 7 nucleotides agree with TRBD1. With V trimmed by 6 bases and J by 6 bases, 8 bases remained unmatched. This CDR3 has 15 residues. CDR1 is MNHNY, CDR2 SVGAGI, per germline (reference sequence). CDR3: CASSRDRVGNSPLHF. CDR3 nucleotides: TGTGCCAGCAGCAGAGACAGGGTGGGTAATTCACCCCTCCACTTT.

The chain employs TRBV4-3 and TRBJ1-4; D ambiguous. The V end was cut by 0 bases, the J end by 7 bases, with 12 bases between. CDR1 is LGHNA and CDR2 is YSLEER in the germline V gene. The CDR3 extends over 15 amino acids. The CDR3 region has the DNA TGCGCCAGCAGCCAAGATTTAGCGGAGAGTGAAAAACTGTTTTTT. It is translated as CASSQDLAESEKLFF.

V usage is TRBV7-9 and J usage is TRBJ2-1; 11 bases are shared with TRBD2. Germline CDR1 is SEHNR and CDR2 is FQNEAQ (reference sequence). CDR3 length: 15 residues. J was trimmed by 9 bases and V by 3 bases; bases with no gene match: 7. The CDR3 DNA is TGTGCCAGCAGCTTTAGGGGACTAGCGGATCCTGAGCAGTTCTTC. Translation gives CASSFRGLADPEQFF. The full variable domain, its missing parts supplied by reference TRBV7-9 and TRBJ2-1, is DTGVSQNPRHKITKRGQNVTFRCDPISEHNRLYWYRQTLGQGPEFLTYFQNEAQLEKSRLLSDRFSAERPKGSFSTLEIQRTEQGDSAMYLCASSFRGLADPEQFFGPGTRLTVL.

The chain links TRBV7-9 to TRBJ1-1; 9 bases align to TRBD1. CDR1 and CDR2 (germline): SEHNR, FQNEAQ (reference sequence). After removal of 0 bases from V and 11 bases from J, the junction contained 7 bases not matched to a gene. This CDR3 has 14 amino acids. Written as DNA, the CDR3 is TGTGCCAGCAGCTTAGCGGGACAGGGTGCGGGGGCTTTCTTT. It specifies CASSLAGQGAGAFF.

The CDR3 loop is CASSLRTSGRRGLEQYF. The CDR3, as DNA: TGTGCCAGCAGCTTAAGGACTAGCGGGAGGAGAGGCCTCGAGCAGTACTTC. The chain recombines TRBV5-6 with TRBJ2-7; 14 bases map to TRBD2. The germline V gene has CDR1 SGHDT and CDR2 YYEEEE. The CDR3 is 17 amino acids. With V trimmed by 2 bases and J by 6 bases, 10 bases remained unmatched.